Listed here is a single T cell receptor beta chain. This entry is derived from a study of T cells expressing NK-cell markers. The CDR3 is 16 residues long. Per germline, CDR1 LNHNV and CDR2 YYDKDF (reference sequence). TCRdb re-analyzed the 5' RACE reads; it lists each CDR3 protein once, without DNA. This table lists about 550,000 distinct CDR3 sequences. This clonotype was obtained from a man between 18 and 35 years old in good health. The rearrangement uses TRBV15 and TRBJ2-3; without DNA, the TCRdb call of TRBD2 cannot be checked. The sample comprised blood T cells: a sorted CD56 or NKG2C T cell subset, CD4+ or CD8+ T cells, or bulk PBMC T cells (not recorded which). CDR3 region: CATSSRSGIGTDTQYF.